The sequence of this TCR beta chain was determined in a study of early T cells in non-severe SARS-CoV-2 infection. On the study more broadly: Sequencing used unsorted whole-blood bulk RNA, so chains lack pairing.

With V trimmed by 0 bases and J by 4 bases, 13 bases remained unmatched. This CDR3 spans 20 amino acids. Germline V gene data show CDR1 as MNHEY and CDR2 as SMNVEV (reference sequence). MiXCR, applied by TCRdb to the 5' RACE reads, yields one record per CDR3 protein. The sample lists just under 90,000 distinct CDR3 sequences; around 14% were seen once. Sequenced material: whole blood. This chain joins TRBV27 and TRBJ2-5; TRBD2 matches 14 bases. The sequence came from an adult who was a healthcare worker with PCR-confirmed SARS-CoV-2 infection or an uninfected control (not recorded which). This CDR3 is CASSLSSPGTSGRRGETQYF. CDR3 nucleotide sequence: TGTGCCAGCAGTTTATCGTCCCCCGGGACTAGCGGGAGAAGGGGAGAGACCCAGTACTTC.